Detailed here is one T cell receptor beta chain. Its antigen is not known. The sample belongs to a study of cytomegalovirus exposure and HLA in healthy donors. CDR1 is SGHNT and CDR2 is YYREEE in the germline V gene (reference sequence). V lost 3 bases and J lost 2; bases outside the gene matches: 5. This CDR3 is built from 16 residues. PCR was performed using 60 Vbeta and 13 Jbeta primers. Generated by immunoSEQ multiplex PCR, the TCRdb table keeps only in-frame clones and is missing some. The table includes 100,000 to 150,000 clones, around 74% detected once. General study results and limits: By HLA locus, TCR association rates varied in a later analysis, with DRB1 showing the most and HLA-C the fewest. In a later analysis, several top co-occurrence clusters appeared linked to parvovirus B19, influenza, CMV and Epstein-Barr virus. A later analysis found that most CMV-associated TCR beta chains appeared HLA-restricted. In a later analysis, a missense DCLRE1C variant was linked to TCR beta V- and J-gene trimming.

The chain is built from TRBV5-4 and TRBJ2-2; 9 positions match TRBD1. Sequencing was performed on PBMCs. This receptor was identified in a man aged 55 to 70 in good health and CMV-seropositive. The CDR3 loop reads CASSSPGQGNTGELFF. As DNA, the CDR3 is TGTGCCAGCAGCTCTCCGGGACAGGGCAACACCGGGGAGCTGTTTTTT.